This T cell receptor beta chain was identified during a study of siplizumab effects on memory and regulatory T cells. Assays covered 100,000 or so TCR templates per sample. Profiling relied on immunoSEQ multiplex PCR, and the TCRdb table lists in-frame clones only, not all of them. Of about 75,000 clones listed, around 93% were seen once; the top ten hold 4.5% to 5%. Note on this clone: Its antigen is unidentified.

With 7 bases removed from V and 8 bases from J, the gap between germline ends came to 20 bases. The CDR3 sequence is 14 residues long. The germline V gene has CDR1 MDHEN and CDR2 SYDVKM. General study results and limits: The alloreactive clones that mapped to unstimulated subsets made up only a minor fraction.

This chain joins TRBV28 and TRBJ1-2, with D tentatively TRBD1 (5 bases). The clonotype was recovered from a human donor in good health. Sequencing was carried out using CD8+ T cells sorted from blood. CDR3: CASTVFVRGGGYTF. As DNA, the CDR3 is TGTGCCAGCACCGTCTTCGTTAGGGGCGGCGGCTACACCTTC.